Listed here are 30 T cell receptor beta chains from one sample, sequenced in a study of blood T cells in healthy people across ages. The second PCR ran roughly 6 to 11 cycles with a sample-barcoded 5' primer and J-beta primers. TCRdb processed the 5' RACE reads anew with MiXCR; each CDR3 protein has one entry. The table lists hundreds of thousands of distinct CDR3 sequences, 29% of them singletons. The specimen sequenced was blood. Every receptor here comes from a woman over 75 in good health.

At least ten counts were recorded for this clonotype. CDR3 in DNA: TGTGCCAGCAGCTCGACAGCAATTACCTACAATGAGCAGTTCTTC. This gives the protein CASSSTAITYNEQFF. The J gene is TRBJ2-1, the V gene TRBV7-2, with D maybe TRBD1 (5 bases). V was trimmed by 4 bases and J by 2 bases, leaving 12 bases between them. CDR1 is SGHTA and CDR2 is FQGNSA in the germline V gene. CDR3 size: 15 residues. The variable domain in full, completed from reference TRBV7-2 and TRBJ2-1, reads GAGVSQSPSNKVTEKGKDVELRCDPISGHTALYWYRQSLGQGLEFLIYFQGNSAPDKSGLPSDRFSAERTGGSVSTLTIQRTQQEDSAVYLCASSSTAITYNEQFFGPGTRLTVL.

This sequence joins TRBV6-5 and TRBJ1-6, with a weak D call TRBD1 (5 bases). This CDR3 region has 13 residues. V gave up 6 bases and J gave up 10 bases, with 13 bases separating them. Germline CDR1 reads MNHEY; CDR2 reads SVGAGI. CDR3 in amino acids: CASSPKGYSPLHF. As DNA, the CDR3 is TGTGCCAGCAGCCCTAAGGGGTACTCACCCCTCCACTTT.

This clonotype was detected a few times. V and J are TRBV13 and TRBJ2-7; D is possibly TRBD1 (6 bases). CDR1 and CDR2 (germline): PRHDT, FYEKMQ (reference sequence). The ends were cut back, 2 bases at V and 4 bases at J, with 15 bases in the middle. The CDR3 extends over 15 amino acids. The CDR3 DNA reads as TGTGCCAGCAGCTTAAAGGGGCGGACAGCTTACGAGCAGTACTTC. It yields the protein CASSLKGRTAYEQYF.

There are a few counts of this clonotype. This may come from a read error, since a much larger clone is one base off. The genes are TRBV7-9 and TRBJ2-5; TRBD1 or TRBD2 may be the D gene (5 bases each). CDR3 size: 15 residues. With 5 bases removed from V and 11 bases from J, the gap between germline ends came to 24 bases. The germline V gene encodes CDR1 SEHNR and CDR2 FQNEAQ (reference sequence). The CDR3 here is CASSPRDRRASEQYF. CDR3 nucleotide sequence: TGTGCCAGCAGCCCCCGGGACCGCCGGGCAAGTGAGCAGTACTTC.

This clonotype was seen ten or more times. This chain uses TRBV7-2 with TRBJ2-1; the D is unclear. Between the trimmed V and J ends, which lost 3 bases and 8 bases, there was a span of 5 bases. The germline V gene has CDR1 SGHTA and CDR2 FQGNSA. The CDR3 has 11 amino acids. The CDR3, as DNA: TGTGCCAGCAGCTTGATGTATGAGCAGTTCTTC. It translates to CASSLMYEQFF.

This chain joins TRBV27 and TRBJ1-1; TRBD1 aligns across 7 bases. The ends lost 8 bases at V and 7 bases at J; junction bases unmatched: 7. The CDR3 totals 12 residues. Germline V gene sequence: CDR1 MNHEY, CDR2 SMNVEV (reference sequence). CDR3 region: CASRRGGGEAFF. CDR3 nucleotide sequence: TGTGCCAGCCGGAGAGGGGGCGGTGAAGCTTTCTTT.

V and J are TRBV12-3 or TRBV12-4 and TRBJ2-2; weak D call: TRBD1 (5 bases). Trimming shortened V by 1 base and J by 3 bases, and 6 bases separated the two germline ends. The CDR3 consists of 14 residues. The CDR3 DNA reads as TGTGCCAGCAGTTTAGAGGGGCACACCGGGGAGCTGTTTTTT. As protein: CASSLEGHTGELFF.

This clonotype has a handful of counts. The CDR3 sequence: CASSANRDLNEKLFF. In nucleotides, the CDR3 is TGTGCCAGCAGCGCGAACAGGGACCTCAATGAAAAACTGTTTTTT. This chain joins TRBV3-1 and TRBJ1-4; maybe TRBD1 (6 bases). The germline V and J ends were trimmed by 5 bases and 5 bases, with 15 bases remaining between them. The CDR3 covers 15 residues. CDR1 LGHDT and CDR2 YNNKEL come from the germline V gene (reference sequence). Drawing the rest from reference TRBV3-1 and TRBJ1-4, the complete variable domain is DTAVSQTPKYLVTQMGNDKSIKCEQNLGHDTMYWYKQDSKKFLKIMFSYNNKELIINETVPNRFSPKSPDKAHLNLHINSLELGDSAVYFCASSANRDLNEKLFFGSGTQLSVL.

This clonotype occurred many times. The V call is TRBV20-1, the J call TRBJ2-7, with 13 nucleotides matching TRBD2. Germline V gene sequence: CDR1 DFQATT, CDR2 SNEGSKA (reference sequence). Trimming cost V 5 bases and J 2 bases; bases outside gene matches: 3. The CDR3 has 14 residues. CDR3 in amino acids: CSAGTSGAAYEQYF. For the CDR3, the DNA is TGCAGTGCTGGGACTAGCGGGGCAGCCTACGAGCAGTACTTC.

This clonotype was observed many times. The rearrangement links TRBV12-3 or TRBV12-4 to TRBJ2-7; D remains ambiguous. The CDR3 is 13 amino acids. V was pared by 8 bases and J by 2 bases, with 13 bases between. The CDR3 sequence is CASGSSSAYEQYF. Written as DNA, the CDR3 is TGTGCCAGCGGTTCCAGCTCCGCCTACGAGCAGTACTTC.

This clonotype was found many times. CDR3 DNA sequence: TGTGCCAGCAGTGAGAGGGACAGTCTAGCCAAAAACATTCAGTACTTC. As protein: CASSERDSLAKNIQYF. The chain links TRBV2 to TRBJ2-4, with 7 bases identical to TRBD1. CDR3 length equals 16 residues. V shed 3 bases, J shed 0 bases, and the junction held 5 bases outside the gene matches. Germline lookup yields CDR1 SNHLY and CDR2 FYNNEI.

This clonotype was seen at least ten times. This chain joins TRBV11-2 and TRBJ1-4; perhaps TRBD1 as D (5 bases). There are 15 residues in the CDR3. Trimming stripped 1 base from V and 8 bases from J, with 14 bases between. Germline CDR1 and CDR2: SGHAT and FQNNGV. CDR3 sequence: CASSLVGQGIEKLFF. CDR3 coding DNA: TGTGCCAGCAGCTTAGTGGGGCAGGGTATCGAAAAACTGTTTTTT.

This clonotype has more than one count but fewer than ten. The genes are TRBV4-2 and TRBJ2-3; no reliable D call. This CDR3 comprises 13 residues. From germline, CDR1 is LGHNA and CDR2 YNFKEQ. Trimming took 0 bases from V and 7 from J, leaving 8 bases between them. CDR3 in DNA: TGTGCCAGCAGCCAAGATCAGGAGAATACGCAGTATTTT. Translating it yields CASSQDQENTQYF.

V gene TRBV20-1 combines with J gene TRBJ2-3; possible D gene TRBD2, 5 bases. With 3 bases removed from V and 2 bases from J, the gap between germline ends came to 15 bases. The CDR3 covers 15 residues. Germline V lookup: CDR1 DFQATT, CDR2 SNEGSKA (reference sequence). CDR3 amino acids: CSARALGSVTDTQYF. CDR3 nucleotides: TGCAGTGCTAGGGCTCTAGGGAGTGTCACAGATACGCAGTATTTT.

The CDR3: CASSYSSQSTGELFF. CDR3 nucleotides: TGTGCCAGCAGTTACTCAAGCCAGAGCACCGGGGAGCTGTTTTTT. The chain links TRBV6-2 or TRBV6-3 to TRBJ2-2, with no clear D. Germline V gene sequence: CDR1 MNHEY, CDR2 SVGEGT. V was cut by 0 bases and J by 4 bases, with 9 bases left in between. CDR3 length: 15 amino acids.

This chain connects TRBV7-2 to TRBJ2-1, with 7 positions matching TRBD1. Germline-derived CDR1 and CDR2 are SGHTA and FQGNSA. CDR3 length: 15 residues. Losses at the gene ends were 2 bases for V and 4 bases for J; bases not matched to a gene: 5. CDR3 sequence reads: CASSLTQGVYNEQFF. The CDR3 DNA is TGTGCCAGCAGCTTAACGCAGGGGGTATACAATGAGCAGTTCTTC. Full variable domain (missing parts from reference TRBV7-2 and TRBJ2-1): GAGVSQSPSNKVTEKGKDVELRCDPISGHTALYWYRQSLGQGLEFLIYFQGNSAPDKSGLPSDRFSAERTGGSVSTLTIQRTQQEDSAVYLCASSLTQGVYNEQFFGPGTRLTVL.

This clonotype was counted at least ten times. The J gene is TRBJ2-5, the V gene TRBV6-6, with a weak D call TRBD2 (7 bases). The CDR3 is 14 amino acids. V lost 5 bases to trimming and J lost 3 bases, with 13 bases between them. The germline V gene has CDR1 MNHNY and CDR2 SVGAGI (reference sequence). For the CDR3, the DNA is TGTGCCAGCAGTGGGGGGGCCAGGGAAGAGACCCAGTACTTC. Translation: CASSGGAREETQYF.

The sample holds many counts of this clonotype. The chain's CDR3 is CASSLAPDTYNEQFF. In DNA form, the CDR3 reads TGCGCCAGCAGCTTGGCCCCGGACACCTACAATGAGCAGTTCTTC. The gene calls are TRBV5-1 and TRBJ2-1, with D tentatively TRBD1 (5 bases). Germline CDR1 SGHRS, CDR2 YFSETQ. The CDR3 contains 15 residues. Trimming took off 0 bases at V and 2 bases at J, with 9 bases between the two ends.

The rearrangement links TRBV5-1 to TRBJ1-1, with D unresolved. The CDR3 totals 13 residues. V was cut by 5 bases and J by 2 bases, with 10 bases left in between. Germline CDR1 is SGHRS and CDR2 is YFSETQ. CDR3 sequence: CASSSQKNTEAFF. The CDR3 DNA reads TGCGCCAGCAGTAGTCAGAAAAACACTGAAGCTTTCTTT. Full variable domain (rest looked up from reference TRBV5-1 and TRBJ1-1): KAGVTQTPRYLIKTRGQQVTLSCSPISGHRSVSWYQQTPGQGLQFLFEYFSETQRNKGNFPGRFSGRQFSNSRSEMNVSTLELGDSALYLCASSSQKNTEAFFGQGTRLTVV.

This clonotype has a handful of counts. This chain joins TRBV2 and TRBJ1-5, with no clear D. Trimming pared 2 bases from V and 3 bases from J, leaving 11 bases between. Germline assignment: CDR1 SNHLY and CDR2 FYNNEI. The CDR3 is made up of 15 amino acids. CDR3 region: CASSESGVHNQPQHF. The CDR3 region has the DNA TGTGCCAGCAGTGAATCCGGGGTCCACAATCAGCCCCAGCATTTT.

This clonotype came up many times. The chain combines TRBV20-1 with TRBJ2-5; D unclear. V gave up 6 bases and J gave up 5 bases, with 13 bases separating them. Germline V CDR1 and CDR2: DFQATT, SNEGSKA (reference sequence). The length of the CDR3 is 12 residues. Written as DNA, the CDR3 is TGCAGTGCCTACAAAGTTGGTGAGACCCAGTACTTC. Protein product: CSAYKVGETQYF.

At least ten counts were recorded for this clonotype. The V gene is TRBV7-2, the J gene TRBJ2-3; 10 bases map to TRBD2. The germline V gene encodes CDR1 SGHTA and CDR2 FQGNSA. V dropped 1 base and J dropped 3; count of bases not matched to a gene: 10. The CDR3 extends over 18 amino acids. The CDR3 DNA follows: TGTGCCAGCAGCTTAGTTTTCAGCGGGGGGGCCCTGACAGATACGCAGTATTTT. As protein: CASSLVFSGGALTDTQYF.

The chain combines TRBV4-1 with TRBJ1-2, with a possible D match to TRBD1 (5 bases). There are 14 residues in the CDR3. Germline V gene data show CDR1 as MGHRA and CDR2 as YSYEKL. The germline V and J ends were trimmed by 1 base and 4 bases, with 10 bases remaining between them. The CDR3 sequence is CASSQGRGLYGYTF. The CDR3 nucleotides are TGCGCCAGCAGCCAAGGAAGGGGCCTCTATGGCTACACCTTC.

This clonotype was detected many times. The chain is built from TRBV7-9 and TRBJ2-1; either TRBD1 or TRBD2 may fit D (6 bases each). The CDR3 has 17 amino acids. V was shortened by 3 bases and J by 5 bases, with 20 bases between the two germline ends. From germline, CDR1 is SEHNR and CDR2 FQNEAQ (reference sequence). In DNA form, the CDR3 reads TGTGCCAGCAGCTTTCCTAGGGGGGTAAGCCAAAACAATGAGCAGTTCTTC. This sequence encodes CASSFPRGVSQNNEQFF. Full variable domain (remainder filled in from reference TRBV7-9 and TRBJ2-1): DTGVSQNPRHKITKRGQNVTFRCDPISEHNRLYWYRQTLGQGPEFLTYFQNEAQLEKSRLLSDRFSAERPKGSFSTLEIQRTEQGDSAMYLCASSFPRGVSQNNEQFFGPGTRLTVL.

This clonotype was recorded a few times. V usage is TRBV6-2 or TRBV6-3 and J usage is TRBJ1-5, with D hard to call. The CDR3 covers 16 residues. Trimming took 2 bases from V and 2 from J, leaving 13 bases between them. Germline CDR1 reads MNHEY; CDR2 reads SVGEGT. The DNA of the CDR3 is TGTGCCAGCAGTTACCATTGGCAGAGGGGCAATCAGCCCCAGCATTTT. This codes for CASSYHWQRGNQPQHF.

In this sample, this clonotype turned up a few times. This chain joins TRBV4-2 and TRBJ2-1; 14 positions agree with TRBD2. Germline CDR1 reads LGHNA; CDR2 reads YNFKEQ. CDR3 length: 18 residues. The V and J ends lost 3 bases and 5 bases, in that order; junction bases with no gene match: 9. CDR3 amino acids: CASSQNLGTSGGHNEQFF. The CDR3, as DNA: TGTGCCAGCAGCCAGAACCTAGGGACTAGCGGGGGACACAATGAGCAGTTCTTC.

J is TRBJ2-7 and V is TRBV12-3 or TRBV12-4, with TRBD2 as a possible D gene (5 bases). The CDR3 is 16 amino acids. Between the trimmed V and J ends, which lost 6 bases and 5 bases, there was a span of 23 bases. CDR3 in DNA: TGTGCCAGCAGCTATTCGAGCGGTGATCGGTCCCACGAGCAGTACTTC. It specifies CASSYSSGDRSHEQYF.

V and J are TRBV6-2 or TRBV6-3 and TRBJ2-1, with D possibly being TRBD2 (6 bases). CDR3 size: 14 residues. Germline V CDR1 and CDR2: MNHEY, SVGEGT. V gave up 0 bases and J gave up 6 bases, with 9 bases separating them. This chain's CDR3 is CASSYSRLGNEQFF. CDR3 in DNA: TGTGCCAGCAGTTACTCGAGACTAGGCAATGAGCAGTTCTTC.

This clonotype was seen at least ten times. The DNA for the CDR3 is TGCAGTGCCGGGCGTTTGGCGGGGGCCACAGATACGCAGTATTTT. This translates into CSAGRLAGATDTQYF. V gene TRBV20-1 combines with J gene TRBJ2-3; D may be TRBD2 (7 bases). Germline V gene data show CDR1 as DFQATT and CDR2 as SNEGSKA (reference sequence). The V gene lost 6 bases and the J gene lost 2 bases, with 18 bases spanning the gap. The CDR3 has 15 residues.

This clonotype occurred many times. The chain joins TRBV20-1 to TRBJ2-3; D possibly matches TRBD1 or TRBD2 (5 bases each). Deletions cut 6 bases from V and 6 bases from J, with 22 bases between. The germline CDR1 and CDR2 sequences are DFQATT and SNEGSKA (reference sequence). The length of the CDR3 is 15 residues. CDR3 sequence: CSATMTGTPSDTQYF. The CDR3, as DNA: TGCAGTGCCACCATGACCGGGACCCCATCCGATACGCAGTATTTT.